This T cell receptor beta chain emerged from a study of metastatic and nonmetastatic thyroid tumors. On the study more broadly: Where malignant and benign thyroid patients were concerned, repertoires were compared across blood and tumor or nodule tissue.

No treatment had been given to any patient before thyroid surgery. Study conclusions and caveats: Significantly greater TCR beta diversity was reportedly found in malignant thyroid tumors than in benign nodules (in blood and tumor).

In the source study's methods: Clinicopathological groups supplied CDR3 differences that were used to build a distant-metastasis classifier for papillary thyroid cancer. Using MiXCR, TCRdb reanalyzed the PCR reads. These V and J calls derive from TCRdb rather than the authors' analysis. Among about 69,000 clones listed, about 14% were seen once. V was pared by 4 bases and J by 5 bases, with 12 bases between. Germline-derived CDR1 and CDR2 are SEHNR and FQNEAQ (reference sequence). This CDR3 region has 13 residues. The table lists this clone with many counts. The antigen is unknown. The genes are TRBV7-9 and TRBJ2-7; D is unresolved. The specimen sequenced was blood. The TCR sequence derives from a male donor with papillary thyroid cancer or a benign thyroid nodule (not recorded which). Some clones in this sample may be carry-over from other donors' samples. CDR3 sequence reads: CASSYDPDHEQYF. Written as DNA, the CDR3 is TGTGCCAGCAGCTACGATCCGGACCACGAGCAGTACTTC.